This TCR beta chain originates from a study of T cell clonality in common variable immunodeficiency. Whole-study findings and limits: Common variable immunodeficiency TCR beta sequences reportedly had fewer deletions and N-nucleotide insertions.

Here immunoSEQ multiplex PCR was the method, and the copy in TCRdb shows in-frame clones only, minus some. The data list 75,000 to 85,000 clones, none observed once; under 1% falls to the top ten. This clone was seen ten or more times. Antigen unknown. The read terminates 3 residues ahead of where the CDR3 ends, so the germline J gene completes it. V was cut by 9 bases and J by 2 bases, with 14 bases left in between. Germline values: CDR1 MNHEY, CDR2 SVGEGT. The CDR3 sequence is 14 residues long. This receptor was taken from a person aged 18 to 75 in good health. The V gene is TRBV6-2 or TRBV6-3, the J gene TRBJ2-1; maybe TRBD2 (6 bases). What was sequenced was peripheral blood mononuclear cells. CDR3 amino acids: CASVAALTYNEQFF. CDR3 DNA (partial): TGTGCCAGTGTAGCGGCGCTAACCTACAATGAG.